This T cell receptor beta chain was sequenced during a study of T cell repertoires in cytomegalovirus infection. Looking at the study overall: Both recently identified HLA-C-restricted and well-studied HLA-B-restricted CMV epitopes were used in the study.

About this clonotype itself: The target antigen is unknown.

TCRdb analysed the reads with MiXCR anew, one entry per CDR3 protein. The repertoire holds approximately 910,000 distinct CDR3 sequences, around 31% seen once, with 11% to 15% in the top ten. The source of this sequence is a human donor in good health (CMV status not recorded). Some clones in this sample may be carry-over from other donors' samples. Here the sequenced sample was cultured CD8+ T cells from PBMCs, taken from culture after CMV antigen stimulation.

In DNA form, the CDR3 reads TGTGCCAGCAGCCAAGATATTTTCGTGGAGGGATTTACTGAAGCTTTCTTT. Translation gives CASSQDIFVEGFTEAFF. This chain links TRBV14 with TRBJ1-1; the D is unclear. Trimming removed 0 bases from V and 5 bases from J, with 19 bases in between. Germline lookup yields CDR1 SGHDN and CDR2 FVKESK. The CDR3 sequence is 17 residues long.